This paragraph covers one T cell receptor (beta chain) sequence. An equimolar mix of two oligonucleotides served as the beta constant-region primer for TRBC1 and TRBC2. TCRdb itself ran the UMI-ligation and nested PCR reads through MiXCR, one entry per CDR3 protein. Found here are 130,000 to 150,000 distinct CDR3 sequences, over 15% of them singletons; the top ten hold 0.14%. The record originates from a study of naive and memory T cell subsets. This CDR3 region has 17 residues. Per the germline V gene, CDR1 is DFQATT and CDR2 is SNEGSKA (reference sequence). V was clipped by 1 base and J by 0 bases; unmatched bases: 8.

The rearrangement links TRBV20-1 to TRBJ2-1, with TRBD2 identical over 8 bases. Sequencing used naive CD4+ T cells from blood. The sequence was collected from a human donor in good health. CDR3: CSARGSLAVPSYNEQFF. The CDR3 bases are TGCAGTGCTAGAGGCTCACTAGCGGTCCCCTCCTACAATGAGCAGTTCTTC.